The 5 T cell receptor beta chains in this list originate from one sample, sequenced in a study of OX40 agonist ivuxolimab in advanced cancers. TCRdb's table, derived via immunoSEQ multiplex PCR, lists solely in-frame clones and lacks some. The data show approximately 45,000 clones, around nine tenths seen once. The material was CD4+ or CD8+ T cells sorted from blood, obtained in a trial of the OX40 agonist ivuxolimab. Source of these receptors: an adult with an advanced solid tumor such as melanoma, head and neck, liver or kidney cancer.

In regard to this clone: A junction boundary mismatches the germline segment, possibly from a read error. This chain uses TRBV9 with TRBJ1-2; 7 positions match TRBD1. CDR1 SGDLS and CDR2 YYNGEE come from the germline V gene. This CDR3 is 16 amino acids long. This chain's CDR3 is CASSVGGTGAKYGYTF. The CDR3, as DNA: TGTGCCAGCAGCGTAGGTGGAACAGGGGCTAAGTATGGCTACACCTTC. The whole variable domain, filled in from reference TRBV9 and TRBJ1-2, reads DSGVTQTPKHLITATGQRVTLRCSPRSGDLSVYWYQQSLDQGLQFLIQYYNGEERAKGNILERFSAQQFPDLHSELNLSSLELGDSALYFCASSVGGTGAKYGYTFGSGTRLTVV.

J is TRBJ1-1 and V is TRBV5-6, with TRBD1 identical over 9 bases. The V gene's germline CDR1 is SGHDT and CDR2 YYEEEE. This CDR3 region has 15 residues. After removal of 3 bases from V and 5 bases from J, the junction contained 8 bases not matched to a gene. The CDR3 is CASSSEGQGRTEAFF. The CDR3 DNA reads as TGTGCCAGCAGCTCCGAGGGACAGGGAAGGACTGAAGCTTTCTTT.

The chain is built from TRBV19 and TRBJ1-5; no clear D. Trimming shortened V by 6 bases and J by 5 bases, and 11 bases separated the two germline ends. This CDR3 is built from 13 residues. Germline CDR1 and CDR2: LNHDA and SQIVND (reference sequence). CDR3 in amino acids: CASRGSLYQPQHF. CDR3 nucleotides: TGTGCCAGTAGAGGGTCACTCTATCAGCCCCAGCATTTT.

This chain links TRBV5-6 with TRBJ1-1, with D maybe TRBD1 (5 bases). In germline, CDR1 is SGHDT, CDR2 YYEEEE. The V and J ends lost 0 bases and 5 bases respectively, with 14 bases between them. This CDR3 has 15 amino acids. CDR3 nucleotide sequence: TGTGCCAGCAGCTTGGGGGGTCAGGGCCTTACTGAAGCTTTCTTT. As protein: CASSLGGQGLTEAFF.

The rearrangement links TRBV30 to TRBJ1-2; 8 nucleotides line up with TRBD1. The CDR3 consists of 13 residues. J gave up 8 bases and V 2 bases, and 7 bases lay outside the gene matches. Germline values: CDR1 GTSNPN, CDR2 SVGIG (reference sequence). This chain's CDR3 is CAWSMDRAMGYTF. For the CDR3, the DNA is TGTGCCTGGAGTATGGACAGGGCAATGGGCTACACCTTC.